The 25 T cell receptor beta chains reported below all come from one sample, sequenced in a study of T-cell reconstitution after alpha-beta-depleted transplantation in children. This sample's TCRbeta library carried unique molecular identifier barcodes. Via MiXCR, TCRdb re-called the PCR reads, giving one row per CDR3 protein. The data show hundreds of thousands of distinct CDR3 sequences, over 9.5% seen once. The sequences come from PBMCs, collected before TCRalphabeta/CD19-depleted stem cell transplant. These receptors came from a child under 10 years old with inherited bone marrow failure, due to receive a stem cell transplant.

Ten or more counts support this clonotype. J is TRBJ2-2 and V is TRBV5-1; TRBD1 matches at 10 bases. Germline CDR1 is SGHRS and CDR2 is YFSETQ. J gave up 3 bases and V 2 bases, and 4 bases lay outside the gene matches. CDR3 length equals 16 residues. This chain's CDR3 is CASSFSGTGDTGELFF. DNA for the CDR3: TGCGCCAGCAGCTTTTCCGGGACAGGGGACACCGGGGAGCTGTTTTTT.

In its sample, this clonotype was seen a few times. J is TRBJ1-3 and V is TRBV20-1, with a possible D match to TRBD1 (5 bases). The CDR3 has 15 amino acids. Trimming took off 3 bases at V and 4 bases at J, with 16 bases between the two ends. Germline values: CDR1 DFQATT, CDR2 SNEGSKA (reference sequence). CDR3 coding DNA: TGCAGTGCTAGTGTGCCGGGGGGATTCGGAAACACCATATATTTT. This gives the protein CSASVPGGFGNTIYF.

As for this clonotype: A much larger clone is a single base away; this may be a read error. V is TRBV4-1 and J is TRBJ2-7; 12 nucleotides agree with TRBD2. V lost 8 bases, J lost 6 bases, and 14 bases stayed unmatched. Germline CDR1 and CDR2: MGHRA and YSYEKL. This CDR3 is built from 16 residues. CDR3 DNA: TGCGCCAGCGACCACACTACTAGCGGGAGGCGGCTCGAGCAGTACTTC. It codes for CASDHTTSGRRLEQYF.

This clonotype was seen repeatedly, ten times or more. The chain employs TRBV27 and TRBJ1-2; 8 bases map to TRBD1. V dropped 8 bases and J dropped 4; count of bases not matched to a gene: 6. This CDR3 has 13 amino acids. CDR1 is MNHEY and CDR2 is SMNVEV in the germline V gene (reference sequence). The CDR3 nucleotides read TGTGCCAGCTGGGGACAGGCTGGCTATGGCTACACCTTC. Protein product: CASWGQAGYGYTF.

J is TRBJ2-3 and V is TRBV20-1; tentatively, D is TRBD1 (7 bases). Looked up from germline, CDR1 is DFQATT and CDR2 is SNEGSKA (reference sequence). This CDR3 has 11 residues. The V end lost 6 bases, the J end lost 11 bases, and 15 bases lay between the germline ends. The CDR3 sequence is CSAGQGGGQYF. CDR3 nucleotides: TGCAGTGCGGGTCAGGGGGGCGGGCAGTATTTT.

In its sample, this clonotype was seen a few times. The chain carries TRBV25-1 and TRBJ2-7; TRBD1 might be the D (6 bases). The CDR3 spans 15 residues. V lost 6 bases and J lost 2, with 17 bases in between. The V gene's germline CDR1 is MGHDK and CDR2 SYGVNS. CDR3 region: CASSSLQGRTYEQYF. In DNA, the CDR3 is TGTGCCAGCAGCTCCCTACAGGGTAGAACCTACGAGCAGTACTTC.

Many counts were recorded for this clonotype. V usage is TRBV6-5 and J usage is TRBJ2-7; D possibly corresponds to TRBD2 (6 bases). This CDR3 contains 15 residues. The ends were cut back, 0 bases at V and 0 bases at J, with 9 bases in the middle. The germline V gene encodes CDR1 MNHEY and CDR2 SVGAGI. Written as DNA, the CDR3 is TGTGCCAGCAGTTACTCGAGGGACTTCTCCTACGAGCAGTACTTC. It is translated as CASSYSRDFSYEQYF.

This clonotype was detected only a few times. The J gene is TRBJ2-3, the V gene TRBV7-9, with 7 bases that match TRBD2. Losses at the gene ends were 3 bases for V and 2 bases for J; bases not matched to a gene: 8. This CDR3 spans 16 amino acids. From germline, CDR1 is SEHNR and CDR2 FQNEAQ (reference sequence). The CDR3 loop reads CASSFSSGINTDTQYF. The CDR3, as DNA: TGTGCCAGCAGCTTCAGCAGCGGGATCAACACAGATACGCAGTATTTT.

The table lists this clonotype with many counts. The rearrangement links TRBV7-9 to TRBJ2-7; 10 bases are shared with TRBD1. Germline CDR1 SEHNR, CDR2 FQNEAQ (reference sequence). V shed 0 bases, J shed 4 bases, and the junction held 6 bases outside the gene matches. This CDR3 spans 16 amino acids. CDR3 region: CASSLAEGQGFYEQYF. The CDR3 DNA reads as TGTGCCAGCAGCTTAGCGGAGGGACAGGGGTTTTACGAGCAGTACTTC.

This clonotype was seen repeatedly, ten times or more. The chain uses TRBV28 and TRBJ2-6, with 7 positions matching TRBD1. Germline CDR1 is MDHEN and CDR2 is SYDVKM. The CDR3 has 17 residues. J lost 0 bases, V lost 6 bases, and 8 bases had no gene match. The CDR3 DNA is TGTGCCAGCAGCATGGGGACAGTTAGCTCTGGGGCCAACGTCCTGACTTTC. Encoded protein: CASSMGTVSSGANVLTF.

This clonotype appeared many times. The chain is built from TRBV6-2 or TRBV6-3 and TRBJ2-1, with no clear D. The CDR3 consists of 15 residues. V gave up 2 bases and J gave up 1 base, with 9 bases separating them. CDR1 MNHEY and CDR2 SVGEGT come from the germline V gene. CDR3 protein: CASSYGLESYNEQFF. CDR3 sequence (DNA): TGTGCCAGCAGTTACGGCCTGGAATCCTACAATGAGCAGTTCTTC.

This clonotype has ten or more counts. V and J are TRBV12-3 or TRBV12-4 and TRBJ2-5, with D hard to call. The CDR3 is 15 amino acids. The ends were cut back, 3 bases at V and 0 bases at J, with 11 bases in the middle. The CDR3 spells CASSFTLDYQETQYF. The CDR3 DNA reads as TGTGCCAGCAGTTTCACCCTAGACTACCAAGAGACCCAGTACTTC.

This clonotype was observed a handful of times. V and J are TRBV4-1 and TRBJ2-3; 9 bases are a match to TRBD2. CDR3 size: 15 residues. Trimming at V came to 5 bases and at J to 5 bases, leaving 8 bases not matched to a gene. Per the germline V gene, CDR1 is MGHRA and CDR2 is YSYEKL. CDR3 sequence (DNA): TGCGCCAGCAGCACTTTAGCGGGAGCCGGAGATACGCAGTATTTT. This codes for CASSTLAGAGDTQYF.

This clonotype was found a few times. V is TRBV4-1 and J is TRBJ2-1, with 7 bases aligning to TRBD2. This CDR3 comprises 15 residues. The germline gives CDR1 MGHRA, CDR2 YSYEKL. The J segment lost 5 bases and the V segment lost 1 base, leaving 5 bases of the junction unmatched. Here the CDR3 reads CASSQVGAGNNEQFF. Here the CDR3 DNA reads TGCGCCAGCAGCCAAGTCGGAGCGGGAAACAATGAGCAGTTCTTC.

This clonotype was detected ten times or more. This chain links TRBV5-1 with TRBJ2-3; 9 positions agree with TRBD1. V shed 2 bases, J shed 2 bases, and the junction held 3 bases outside the gene matches. The V gene's germline CDR1 is SGHRS and CDR2 YFSETQ. This CDR3 comprises 15 residues. CDR3 residues: CASSFRTGVTDTQYF. Here the CDR3 DNA reads TGCGCCAGCAGCTTCAGGACAGGGGTCACAGATACGCAGTATTTT.

The table lists this clonotype with a count of one. The V gene is TRBV3-1, the J gene TRBJ2-1; D not certain. V was shortened by 8 bases and J by 0 bases, with 14 bases between the two germline ends. Germline CDR1 is LGHDT and CDR2 is YNNKEL (reference sequence). CDR3 length equals 15 residues. CDR3 coding DNA: TGTGCCAGCTGCCCCGGGCCCGACTCCTACAATGAGCAGTTCTTC. The encoded protein is CASCPGPDSYNEQFF.

To note about this clonotype: One base away lies a much larger clone, so this may be a sequencing read error. The chain is built from TRBV7-2 and TRBJ2-1; unclear D gene. V lost 5 bases, J lost 15 bases, and 20 bases lay in between. CDR1 and CDR2 (germline): SGHTA, FQGNSA. The CDR3 totals 13 residues. The CDR3 here is CASSPGPATVAFF. The CDR3 DNA follows: TGTGCCAGCAGCCCCGGTCCAGCGACCGTCGCGTTCTTC.

This clonotype was observed at least ten times. The chain combines TRBV5-7 with TRBJ2-7; the D gene could be TRBD1 or TRBD2 (5 bases each). TRBV5-7 qualifies as an ORF whose function is uncertain. Trimming took off 0 bases at V and 11 bases at J, with 15 bases between the two ends. This CDR3 contains 13 residues. CDR3 in amino acids: CASSLGDGPREYF. The CDR3 bases are TGTGCCAGCAGCTTGGGGGACGGACCGAGGGAGTACTTC.

The chain links TRBV20-1 to TRBJ2-7; no definite D call. There are 12 residues in the CDR3. CDR1 is DFQATT and CDR2 is SNEGSKA in the germline V gene (reference sequence). With 6 bases removed from V and 2 bases from J, the gap between germline ends came to 11 bases. The CDR3 is CSAQRGTYEQYF. The CDR3 DNA is TGCAGTGCCCAGCGTGGAACCTACGAGCAGTACTTC.

This clonotype was counted at least ten times. The V and J genes are TRBV2 and TRBJ1-6; D remains ambiguous. V was cut by 8 bases and J by 8 bases, with 7 bases left in between. Germline CDR1 and CDR2: SNHLY and FYNNEI. This CDR3 contains 11 residues. In DNA, the CDR3 is TGTGCCAGCCTTCTCGATTCACCCCTCCACTTT. Protein sequence: CASLLDSPLHF.

V usage is TRBV18 and J usage is TRBJ2-7; a weak D match, TRBD1 (6 bases). CDR1 is KGHSH, CDR2 LQKENI, per germline. Trimming took off 5 bases at V and 6 bases at J, with 17 bases between the two ends. This CDR3 spans 14 amino acids. This CDR3 is CASSSAGTLIEQYF. The CDR3 DNA is TGTGCCAGCTCATCTGCCGGGACACTCATCGAGCAGTACTTC.

The chain recombines TRBV29-1 with TRBJ1-2; 9 nucleotides match TRBD1. J gave up 4 bases and V 7 bases, and 7 bases lay outside the gene matches. In germline, CDR1 is SQVTM, CDR2 ANQGSEA. This CDR3 is built from 13 residues. The CDR3 DNA follows: TGCAGCGCAGGGACAGGGACTGGCTATGGCTACACCTTC. It yields the protein CSAGTGTGYGYTF. Based on the CDR3 plus reference TRBV29-1 and TRBJ1-2, the full variable domain is SAVISQKPSRDICQRGTSLTIQCQVDSQVTMMFWYRQQPGQSLTLIATANQGSEATYESGFVIDKFPISRPNLTFSTLTVSNMSPEDSSIYLCSAGTGTGYGYTFGSGTRLTVV.

At least ten counts were recorded for this clonotype. The chain combines TRBV4-1 with TRBJ2-7, with 11 bases aligning to TRBD2. This CDR3 is 16 amino acids long. Germline CDR1 is MGHRA and CDR2 is YSYEKL. The junction had 8 bases not matched to a gene; V was cut back by 5 bases and J by 2 bases. CDR3 DNA sequence: TGCGCCAGCAGCTTCAATCCGGGACTAGCGGCCTACGAGCAGTACTTC. It translates to CASSFNPGLAAYEQYF.

Concerning this clonotype: A read error may be the cause here, since a much bigger clone is one base away. The CDR3 does not end in the conserved phenylalanine or tryptophan, so this is likely a read error. V gene TRBV29-1 combines with J gene TRBJ2-4; maybe TRBD2 (6 bases). This CDR3 has 12 residues. V was shortened by 1 base and J by 9 bases, with 10 bases between the two germline ends. Germline V lookup: CDR1 SQVTM, CDR2 ANQGSEA. This CDR3 reads CSVEGLESIQYS. The CDR3 bases are TGCAGCGTTGAAGGACTAGAGAGCATTCAGTACTCC.

This clonotype was recorded at least ten times. The rearrangement links TRBV20-1 to TRBJ2-5; weak D call: TRBD2 (6 bases). Germline V lookup: CDR1 DFQATT, CDR2 SNEGSKA (reference sequence). This CDR3 has 12 amino acids. Trimming pared 0 bases from V and 10 bases from J, leaving 12 bases between. The CDR3 spells CSARDRLGDQYF. DNA of the CDR3: TGCAGTGCTAGAGACCGACTAGGGGACCAGTACTTC.